This T cell receptor (beta chain) was identified in a study of shared clonotypes between healthy human individuals. Study context: A couple of women and a few men aged 18 to 49 made up the donors.

Each PCR replicate run on unsorted PBMC took in 250 to 300 ng DNA, some 28,000 T cell genomes. Clones were read by immunoSEQ multiplex PCR, and TCRdb kept only the in-frame ones, dropping some. The data show 450,000 to 500,000 clones, 76% seen once. Note on this clone: The antigen is unknown.

Findings and limits, study-wide: Represented genetic and exposure-history diversity was restricted by having few donors.

The CDR3 contains 14 residues. V gave up 7 bases and J gave up 5 bases; unmatched junction bases: 9. In germline, CDR1 is MDHEN, CDR2 SYDVKM. The gene calls are TRBV28 and TRBJ2-7, with TRBD1 identical over 9 bases. Sequenced: PBMCs. This clonotype originated in a woman in her 40s in good health. Some clones in this sample may be carry-over from other donors' samples. CDR3 sequence (DNA): TGTGCCAGCACCTACGGGGACAGGGTAAACGAGCAGTACTTC. Its protein product is CASTYGDRVNEQYF. Looking up the rest from reference TRBV28 and TRBJ2-7 gives the full variable domain: DVKVTQSSRYLVKRTGEKVFLECVQDMDHENMFWYRQDPGLGLRLIYFSYDVKMKEKGDIPEGYSVSREKKERFSLILESASTNQTSMYLCASTYGDRVNEQYFGPGTRLTVT.